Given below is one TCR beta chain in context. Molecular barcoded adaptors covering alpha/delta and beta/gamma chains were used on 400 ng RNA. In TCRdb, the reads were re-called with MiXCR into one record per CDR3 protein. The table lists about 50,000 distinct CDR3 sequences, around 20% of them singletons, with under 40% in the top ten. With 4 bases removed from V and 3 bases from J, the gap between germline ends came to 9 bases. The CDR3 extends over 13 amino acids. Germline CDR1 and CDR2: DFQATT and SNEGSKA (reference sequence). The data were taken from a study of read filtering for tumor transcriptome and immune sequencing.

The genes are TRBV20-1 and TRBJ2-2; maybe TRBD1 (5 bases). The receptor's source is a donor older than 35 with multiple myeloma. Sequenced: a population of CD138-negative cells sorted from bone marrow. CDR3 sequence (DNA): TGCAGTGCTAATCAGGGTGACACCGGGGAGCTGTTTTTT. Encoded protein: CSANQGDTGELFF.